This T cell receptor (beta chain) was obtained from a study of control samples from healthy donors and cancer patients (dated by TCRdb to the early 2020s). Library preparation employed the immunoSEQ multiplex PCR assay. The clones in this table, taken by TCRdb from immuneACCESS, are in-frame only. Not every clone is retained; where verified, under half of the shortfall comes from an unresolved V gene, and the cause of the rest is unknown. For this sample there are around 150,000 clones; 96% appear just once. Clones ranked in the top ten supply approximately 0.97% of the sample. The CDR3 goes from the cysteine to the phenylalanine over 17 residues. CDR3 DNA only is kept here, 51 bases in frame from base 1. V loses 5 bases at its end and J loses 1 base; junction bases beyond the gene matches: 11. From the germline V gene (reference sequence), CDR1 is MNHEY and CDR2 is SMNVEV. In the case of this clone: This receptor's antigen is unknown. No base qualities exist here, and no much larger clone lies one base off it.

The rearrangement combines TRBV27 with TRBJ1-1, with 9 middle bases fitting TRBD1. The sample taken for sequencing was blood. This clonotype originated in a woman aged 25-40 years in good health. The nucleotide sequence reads TGTGCCAGCAGTCCCAGGAACAGGGGGCCCGCGAACACTGAAGCTTTCTTT. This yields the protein CASSPRNRGPANTEAFF.